These T cell receptor beta chains were read from a single sample in a study of blood T cell repertoires in COVID-19. This table comes from immunoSEQ multiplex PCR, and its TCRdb copy is limited to in-frame clones, with some not included. Seen here are 140,000 or so clones, around 81% observed once, and the top ten hold about 5%. Sequences were obtained from peripheral blood. These receptors were obtained from a woman aged 45-65 years with acute or convalescent COVID-19. The CDR3 runs from the conserved cysteine through the conserved F or W. The D gene is left open where the match is weak.

d_call	v_call	j_call	cdr3_aa
TRBD1	TRBV12-3/TRBV12-4	TRBJ1-2	CASSSGTGDGYTF
TRBD1	TRBV7-2	TRBJ1-2	CASSLGRQGAGQSVF
NA	TRBV5-1	TRBJ1-1	CASSDSSPFVTEAFF
NA	TRBV7-2	TRBJ2-5	CASKRGVQETQYF
TRBD2	TRBV6-2/TRBV6-3	TRBJ2-5	CASSSSLNRLAGGPSLYF
NA	TRBV30	TRBJ2-1	CACRARGGNEQFF
NA	TRBV29-1	TRBJ1-1	CSAPGLQINTEAFF
TRBD1	TRBV28	TRBJ1-1	CASRLRQGNTEAFF
TRBD2	TRBV7-3	TRBJ2-3	CASSLSGGATDTQYF
NA	TRBV11-3	TRBJ1-6	CASSSRRDTGSPLHF
TRBD1	TRBV6-2/TRBV6-3	TRBJ1-2	CASSPTGKANYGYTF
TRBD1	TRBV6-5	TRBJ2-7	CASSPRDSYEQYF
NA	TRBV19	TRBJ1-1	CASSPDSLIEAFF
TRBD1	TRBV27	TRBJ1-2	CASSPRTGEGYTF
TRBD1	TRBV29-1	TRBJ2-7	CSVADRGWEQYF
TRBD1	TRBV20-1	TRBJ2-1	CSASTGENSYNEQFF
TRBD1	TRBV7-2	TRBJ2-7	CASSLAHRGPEQYF
TRBD2	TRBV27	TRBJ2-1	CASSPGTTNNEQFF